Below, one TCR beta chain is given with its context. Unique molecular identifiers (one per individual cDNA molecule) were attached. TCRdb used MiXCR to reprocess the 5' RACE reads, holding one entry per CDR3 protein. Found here are approximately 71,000 distinct CDR3 sequences, around an eighth of them singletons; the top ten hold 2.5% to 3%. These data come from a study of early T cells in non-severe SARS-CoV-2 infection. In the study overall: The sequenced material was bulk RNA from unsorted whole blood, and its chains were unpaired.

Per the germline V gene, CDR1 is MNHEY and CDR2 is SVGAGI. CDR3 length: 16 residues. V lost 0 bases to trimming and J lost 2 bases, with 12 bases between them. The chain links TRBV6-5 to TRBJ2-3; D not certain. The sequence was collected from an adult who was a healthcare worker with PCR-confirmed SARS-CoV-2 infection or an uninfected control (not recorded which). The sequences come from whole blood, collected at baseline. The CDR3 reads CASSYSRIAYTDTQYF. CDR3 DNA sequence: TGTGCCAGCAGTTACTCTAGGATAGCTTACACAGATACGCAGTATTTT.